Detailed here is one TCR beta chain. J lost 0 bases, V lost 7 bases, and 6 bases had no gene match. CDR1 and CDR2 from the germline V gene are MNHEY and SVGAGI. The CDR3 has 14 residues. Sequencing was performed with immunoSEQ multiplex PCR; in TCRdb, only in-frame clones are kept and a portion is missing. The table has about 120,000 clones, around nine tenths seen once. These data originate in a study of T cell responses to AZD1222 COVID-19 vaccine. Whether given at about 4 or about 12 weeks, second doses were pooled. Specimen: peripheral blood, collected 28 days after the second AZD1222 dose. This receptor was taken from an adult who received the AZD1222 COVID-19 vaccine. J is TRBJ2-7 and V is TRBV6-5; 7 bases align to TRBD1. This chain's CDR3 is CASTLDRYSYEQYF. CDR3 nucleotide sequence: TGTGCCAGCACCCTGGACAGGTACTCCTACGAGCAGTACTTC.